The present T cell receptor (beta chain) was sequenced within a study of cytomegalovirus exposure and HLA in healthy donors. The study sampled nominally healthy donors, though unrecorded immune exposures were likely. The PCR was carried out with 60 Vbeta primers and 13 Jbeta primers. Using immunoSEQ multiplex PCR, the repertoire was profiled, and TCRdb retains in-frame clones only, with some absent. The sample yields 110,000 to 150,000 clones, roughly 10% seen once. This clone was counted only a few times. The V and J ends lost 6 bases and 8 bases respectively, with 15 bases between them. This CDR3 has 13 amino acids. The germline V gene has CDR1 SGDLS and CDR2 YYNGEE.

The specimen sequenced was PBMCs. The chain recombines TRBV9 with TRBJ1-3; D may be TRBD1 (6 bases). This TCR was sampled from a man between 45 and 60 years old in good health and CMV-seronegative. As DNA, the CDR3 is TGTGCCAGCACCTCGGGGGGCCGGCACACCATATATTTT. It specifies CASTSGGRHTIYF.